This T cell receptor beta chain was documented in a study of monozygotic twins with inflammatory bowel disease. TCRdb re-called the 5' RACE reads and shows each CDR3 protein once, DNA omitted. The ten top clones account for approximately 2.3%, within a sample of approximately 420,000 distinct CDR3 sequences. Study-wide points: Inverse Simpson values showed less TCRbeta diversity in IBD patients than in their healthy co-twins. Fewer clonotypes were shared with others by IBD patients than by healthy twins, especially with disease activity.

Germline CDR1 reads DFQATT; CDR2 reads SNEGSKA (reference sequence). CDR3 length: 13 residues. As regards this clonotype: Its specificity is not known.

This sequence was found in a human donor with ulcerative colitis or Crohn's disease, or a healthy co-twin of an affected twin (not recorded which). The chain is built from TRBV20-1 and TRBJ1-4; the TCRdb D gene call, TRBD1, has no DNA to confirm it. Material for sequencing was blood. CDR3 region: CSARRGLGEKLFF.